This entry features one T cell receptor (beta chain) sequence. Original processing notes: Nucleated cell counts were estimated from reference gene primer amplification. Method: immunoSEQ multiplex PCR; TCRdb's copy keeps in-frame clones and lacks some. Clone size and V and J calls were adopted from that table, with D and trimming inferred from the DNA. In the table there are 180,000 or so clones, about 91% of which are singletons. This specimen comes from a study of blood T cell repertoires in COVID-19. Overall study: Donors in the United States, Italy and Spain gave samples during acute or convalescent COVID-19. T cells, B-cell-depleted T cells, or PBMCs provided the cDNA or gDNA that served as material.

Trimming took off 2 bases at V and 7 bases at J, with 9 bases between the two ends. The germline CDR1 and CDR2 sequences are LNHDA and SQIVND (reference sequence). This CDR3 has 13 residues. The rearrangement links TRBV19 to TRBJ2-1, with D perhaps matching TRBD1 (5 bases). The clonotype comes from a woman between 50 and 59 years old with acute or convalescent COVID-19. Sequencing was done on a sample of peripheral blood. Written as DNA, the CDR3 is TGTGCCAGTAGTATATCAGGGTCTAATGAGCAGTTCTTC. This gives the protein CASSISGSNEQFF.